The 23 T cell receptor beta chains listed next were all sequenced from one sample in a study of blood T cell repertoires in COVID-19. Assay: immunoSEQ multiplex PCR; the TCRdb copy retains only in-frame clones and omits some. The sample records about 210,000 clones, around four fifths being singletons. Sequenced material: peripheral blood. These receptors were taken from a woman aged 45-65 years with active or convalescent COVID-19.

The chain links TRBV21-1 to TRBJ2-2; no check of the table's D call, TRBD2, against the DNA was made. TRBV21-1 is designated a pseudogene. The CDR3 runs to 23 residues. The CDR3 DNA reads as TGTGCCAGCAGCAAGTCCCTACCCCTAACGGGTCCCTCCATTCCACACCGTCCCGGGGAGCTGTTTTTT. Translating it yields CASSKSLPLTGPSIPHRPGELFF.

The chain links TRBV7-7 to TRBJ1-1; D is uncertain. Germline loops: CDR1 SSHAT, CDR2 FNYEAQ (reference sequence). V was pared by 5 bases and J by 1 base, with 17 bases between. CDR3 size: 16 residues. CDR3 bases: TGTGCCAGCAGCCCCCTCAACTCCGGCGGGAACACTGAAGCTTTCTTT. Translation: CASSPLNSGGNTEAFF.

CDR3 DNA sequence: TGTGCCTGGAGTTCAGGGGGCGGTGGAAACACCATATATTTT. Its translation is CAWSSGGGGNTIYF. The chain employs TRBV30 and TRBJ1-3; 8 positions match TRBD1. V lost 2 bases and J lost 3; bases outside the gene matches: 3. This CDR3 has 14 amino acids. CDR1 GTSNPN and CDR2 SVGIG come from the germline V gene (reference sequence).

The chain links TRBV7-9 to TRBJ1-4; D gene unclear. The CDR3 sequence is 17 residues long. Trimming took off 1 base at V and 6 bases at J, with 18 bases between the two ends. Germline values: CDR1 SEHNR, CDR2 FQNEAQ (reference sequence). The CDR3 coding sequence is TGTGCCAGCAGCTTAGTTCCTAGCGGGAGGTTTGATGAAAAACTGTTTTTT. Translating gives CASSLVPSGRFDEKLFF. Supplemented by reference TRBV7-9 and TRBJ1-4, the full variable domain reads DTGVSQNPRHKITKRGQNVTFRCDPISEHNRLYWYRQTLGQGPEFLTYFQNEAQLEKSRLLSDRFSAERPKGSFSTLEIQRTEQGDSAMYLCASSLVPSGRFDEKLFFGSGTQLSVL.

This clone showed up just a few times. This chain joins TRBV28 and TRBJ1-2, with D perhaps TRBD1 (5 bases). Trimming stripped 4 bases from V and 4 bases from J, with 10 bases between. The CDR3 extends over 13 amino acids. Germline CDR1 MDHEN, CDR2 SYDVKM. The CDR3 spells CASSSDSLYGYTF. CDR3 nucleotides: TGTGCCAGCAGTTCTGACAGCCTCTATGGCTACACCTTC.

The chain combines TRBV7-9 with TRBJ1-2; weak D call: TRBD1 (5 bases). Trimming pared 6 bases from V and 0 bases from J, leaving 14 bases between. This CDR3 comprises 15 residues. CDR1 and CDR2 (germline): SEHNR, FQNEAQ (reference sequence). In DNA, the CDR3 is TGTGCCAGCAGTTACGCGGGGGGGACTAACTATGGCTACACCTTC. Protein sequence: CASSYAGGTNYGYTF.

The gene calls are TRBV6-5 and TRBJ1-2; 7 bases match TRBD1. Germline assignment: CDR1 MNHEY and CDR2 SVGAGI. The J segment lost 0 bases and the V segment lost 10 bases, leaving 8 bases of the junction unmatched. The CDR3 sequence is 14 residues long. Written as DNA, the CDR3 is TGTGCCACATACGTCCAGGGGGCTAACTATGGCTACACCTTC. Protein product: CATYVQGANYGYTF.

The chain carries TRBV5-6 and TRBJ2-5; weak D call: TRBD2 (5 bases). The CDR3 is 13 residues long. Germline V CDR1 and CDR2: SGHDT, YYEEEE. V lost 1 base and J 6 bases, leaving 10 bases between the germline ends. CDR3 DNA: TGTGCCAGCAGCTTGTCAGGCGGGCAGACCCAGTACTTC. Encoded protein: CASSLSGGQTQYF.

The V call is TRBV6-5, the J call TRBJ1-2; 10 nucleotides align to TRBD1. This CDR3 comprises 15 residues. Looked up from germline, CDR1 is MNHEY and CDR2 is SVGAGI. V shed 0 bases, J shed 6 bases, and the junction held 4 bases outside the gene matches. CDR3 bases: TGTGCCAGCAGTTACTCTATCGGACAGGGGGATGGCTACACCTTC. Translating it yields CASSYSIGQGDGYTF.

The V gene is TRBV27, the J gene TRBJ2-6; D is possibly TRBD1 (5 bases). CDR1 and CDR2 from the germline V gene are MNHEY and SMNVEV (reference sequence). The CDR3 sequence is 16 residues long. Trimming pared 5 bases from V and 0 bases from J, leaving 11 bases between. The CDR3: CASSGALSSGANVLTF. The CDR3 DNA reads TGTGCCAGCAGTGGGGCCCTGAGCTCTGGGGCCAACGTCCTGACTTTC.

The chain uses TRBV18 and TRBJ2-5; D remains unclear. CDR3 size: 12 residues. Germline CDR1 is KGHSH and CDR2 is LQKENI. V was pared by 3 bases and J by 4 bases, with 6 bases between. The CDR3 reads CASSPRGETQYF. The CDR3 DNA reads as TGTGCCAGCTCACCGCGTGGAGAGACCCAGTACTTC.

The CDR3 is CASSYERGRRDTEAFF. CDR3 DNA: TGTGCCAGCAGTTACGAGAGGGGGCGCCGGGACACTGAAGCTTTCTTT. The rearrangement uses TRBV6-5 and TRBJ1-1; 7 bases fit TRBD1. Trimming took 2 bases from V and 3 from J; bases not matched to a gene: 9. The CDR3 is 16 residues long. CDR1 is MNHEY, CDR2 SVGAGI, per germline.

CDR3 DNA: TGCGCCAGCAGCCAAGGGAGAGGGGGTGGCTACACCTTC. It encodes CASSQGRGGGYTF. The rearrangement joins TRBV4-1 to TRBJ1-2; a weak D match, TRBD1 (6 bases). Germline values: CDR1 MGHRA, CDR2 YSYEKL. This CDR3 comprises 13 residues. V lost 1 base to trimming and J lost 7 bases, with 10 bases between them.

CDR3 residues: CSVRLADRGQYF. For the CDR3, the DNA is TGCAGCGTAAGACTAGCGGATAGAGGGCAGTACTTC. The chain links TRBV29-1 to TRBJ2-7; TRBD2 matches at 9 bases. The CDR3 sequence is 12 residues long. Trimming at V came to 6 bases and at J to 9 bases, leaving 9 bases not matched to a gene. Germline CDR1 SQVTM, CDR2 ANQGSEA.

V and J are TRBV7-9 and TRBJ1-1; D is possibly TRBD1 (6 bases). This CDR3 has 13 residues. V lost 8 bases to trimming and J lost 6 bases, with 16 bases between them. Germline CDR1 and CDR2: SEHNR and FQNEAQ (reference sequence). The CDR3 reads CASGRGAVPEAFF. CDR3 in DNA: TGTGCCAGCGGCAGGGGCGCGGTGCCTGAAGCTTTCTTT.

This rearrangement joins TRBV18 to TRBJ2-5, with 10 bases aligning to TRBD1. Unmatched junction bases numbered 3, after V lost 4 bases and J lost 4 bases. Germline V gives CDR1 KGHSH, CDR2 LQKENI. The CDR3 spans 14 residues. This chain's CDR3 is CASSHDRGRETQYF. CDR3 DNA sequence: TGTGCCAGCTCACACGACAGGGGGCGAGAGACCCAGTACTTC.

The chain combines TRBV28 with TRBJ1-4; 7 bases fit TRBD1. The CDR3 contains 15 residues. Germline assignment: CDR1 MDHEN and CDR2 SYDVKM. With V trimmed by 1 base and J by 7 bases, 6 bases remained unmatched. The CDR3 sequence: CASSLLSRQGEKLFF. Written as DNA, the CDR3 is TGTGCCAGCAGTTTATTAAGTAGACAGGGTGAAAAACTGTTTTTT.

The gene calls are TRBV5-1 and TRBJ2-5; 13 nucleotides line up with TRBD2. The CDR3 spans 15 residues. J lost 4 bases, V lost 4 bases, and 4 bases had no gene match. Germline V gene sequence: CDR1 SGHRS, CDR2 YFSETQ. CDR3 region: CASSKTSGGRETQYF. In DNA form, the CDR3 reads TGCGCCAGCAGCAAGACTAGCGGGGGGAGAGAGACCCAGTACTTC.

The chain has TRBV5-4 and TRBJ2-3, with 10 nucleotides matching TRBD2. The CDR3 has 17 amino acids. V lost 0 bases, J lost 2 bases, and 6 bases stayed unmatched. Per the germline V gene, CDR1 is SGHNT and CDR2 is YYREEE (reference sequence). CDR3 region: CASSLGRSGGLTDTQYF. The DNA of the CDR3 is TGTGCCAGCAGCTTGGGGCGTAGCGGGGGGCTCACAGATACGCAGTATTTT. Combining the CDR3 with reference TRBV5-4 and TRBJ2-3 gives the whole variable domain ETGVTQSPTHLIKTRGQQVTLRCSSQSGHNTVSWYQQALGQGPQFIFQYYREEENGRGNFPPRFSGLQFPNYSSELNVNALELDDSALYLCASSLGRSGGLTDTQYFGPGTRLTVL.

This clone was observed a handful of times. The CDR3 here is CASSFGRGAGGYTF. Written as DNA, the CDR3 is TGTGCCAGCAGCTTCGGGCGGGGCGCGGGTGGCTACACCTTC. The chain links TRBV5-6 to TRBJ1-2, with D possibly TRBD1 on 5 matching bases. Between the trimmed V and J ends, which lost 2 bases and 7 bases, there was a span of 15 bases. Looked up from germline, CDR1 is SGHDT and CDR2 is YYEEEE. This CDR3 is built from 14 residues.

This rearrangement joins TRBV7-6 to TRBJ1-3, with D possibly being TRBD1 (6 bases). Trimming left V 4 bases short and J 1 base short, with 11 bases between. CDR3 length: 15 amino acids. From germline, CDR1 is SGHVS and CDR2 FNYEAQ. DNA for the CDR3: TGTGCCAGCAGCTGGACTCAGGGGTCTGGAAACACCATATATTTT. It yields the protein CASSWTQGSGNTIYF.

The V and J genes are TRBV5-1 and TRBJ2-3; 11 bases line up with TRBD2. V trimming: 4 bases; J trimming: 0 bases; junction bases outside the gene matches: 4. The CDR3 runs to 16 residues. The germline V gene has CDR1 SGHRS and CDR2 YFSETQ. The CDR3 sequence is CASSPLAGASTDTQYF. The CDR3 DNA follows: TGCGCCAGCAGCCCACTAGCGGGGGCTAGCACAGATACGCAGTATTTT.

This chain uses TRBV2 with TRBJ2-7, with TRBD2 matching 7 bases. This CDR3 region has 14 residues. Germline CDR1 and CDR2: SNHLY and FYNNEI. Trimming at V came to 6 bases and at J to 0 bases, leaving 5 bases not matched to a gene. CDR3 in amino acids: CASRSGGSSYEQYF. The CDR3 coding sequence is TGTGCCAGCAGATCGGGCGGGAGCTCCTACGAGCAGTACTTC.